This T cell receptor (beta chain) stems from a study of cytomegalovirus exposure and HLA in healthy donors. General study results and limits: High sensitivity and specificity were reportedly achieved when the classifier diagnosed cytomegalovirus status. Later analysis associated a missense DCLRE1C variant with TCR beta V- and J-gene trimming.

In the PCR, 60 Vbeta and 13 Jbeta primers were used. The table came from immunoSEQ multiplex PCR; TCRdb's copy has only in-frame clones and leaves some out. The table has roughly 120,000 clones, 65% to 90% seen once. The table lists this clone with a few counts. No antigen is known for it. The sequenced sample consisted of PBMCs. The origin of this receptor is a male donor in good health and CMV-seropositive.

CDR3 in amino acids: CASILSGTYNEQFF. In DNA, the CDR3 is TGTGCCAGCATTTTAAGCGGGACCTACAATGAGCAGTTCTTC. The chain recombines TRBV6-1 with TRBJ2-1; 7 nucleotides agree with TRBD2. The junction had 5 bases not matched to a gene; V was cut back by 7 bases and J by 2 bases. Germline loops: CDR1 MNHNS, CDR2 SASEGT. There are 14 residues in the CDR3.